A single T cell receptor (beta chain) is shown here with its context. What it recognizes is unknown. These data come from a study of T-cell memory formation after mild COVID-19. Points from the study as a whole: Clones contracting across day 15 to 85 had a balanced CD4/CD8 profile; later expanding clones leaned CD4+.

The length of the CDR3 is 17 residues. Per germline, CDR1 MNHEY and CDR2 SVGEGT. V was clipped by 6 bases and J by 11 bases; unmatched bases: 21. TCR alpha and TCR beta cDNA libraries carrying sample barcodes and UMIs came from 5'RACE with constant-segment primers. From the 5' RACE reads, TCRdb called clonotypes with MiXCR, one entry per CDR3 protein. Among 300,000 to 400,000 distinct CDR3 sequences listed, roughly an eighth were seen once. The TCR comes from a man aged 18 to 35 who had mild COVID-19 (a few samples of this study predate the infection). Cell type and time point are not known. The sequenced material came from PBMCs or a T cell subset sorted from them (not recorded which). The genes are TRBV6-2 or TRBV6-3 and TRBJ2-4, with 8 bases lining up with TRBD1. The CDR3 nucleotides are TGTGCCAGCAGCCACGATGGACAGGGCCGTCTCTGGGGGCTTCAGTACTTC. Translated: CASSHDGQGRLWGLQYF.